This TCR beta chain appears in the sequencing data of a study of OX40 agonist ivuxolimab in advanced cancers. Study-wide results and caveats: In CD8+ T cells, expanded clones were on average more numerous than in CD4+.

Assay: immunoSEQ multiplex PCR; the TCRdb copy retains only in-frame clones and omits some. The sample shows 25,000 to 35,000 clones, around 88% of them seen only once. Comments on this clone: The antigen is not known.

This CDR3 contains 15 residues. Trimming removed 8 bases from V and 4 bases from J; junction bases left unmatched: 11. The germline V gene has CDR1 SNHLY and CDR2 FYNNEI. The clonotype comes from an adult with an advanced solid tumor such as melanoma, head and neck, liver or kidney cancer. The rearrangement links TRBV2 to TRBJ2-7; TRBD1 matches 10 bases. The sample was CD4+ or CD8+ T cells sorted from blood, taken in a trial of the OX40 agonist ivuxolimab. The CDR3 DNA reads as TGTGCCAGCCTACCCCCCGGGACAGGGGAGTACGAGCAGTACTTC. Amino acid sequence: CASLPPGTGEYEQYF.